This record looks at one T cell receptor (beta chain) sequence and its context. Stated time point: healthy volunteer bleed at 6 weeks. Whole blood, unfractionated, served as the material for total RNA extraction. TCRdb used MiXCR to reprocess the RACE reads, holding one entry per CDR3 protein. The sample lists around 80,000 distinct CDR3 sequences, 8.6% seen once, with more than 1.5% in the top ten. The sample originates from a study of human T cells and chemical hapten exposure. V trimming: 10 bases; J trimming: 0 bases; junction bases outside the gene matches: 10. Germline V gene sequence: CDR1 SGHVS, CDR2 FQNEAQ. The CDR3 is made up of 15 amino acids.

The sequencing sample was made of whole blood. This chain joins TRBV7-8 and TRBJ1-1, with 8 bases that match TRBD1. The clonotype was recovered from a male donor in good health. Some clones in this sample may be carry-over from other donors' samples. CDR3 nucleotides: TGTGCCACCATTGGGCAGGGGGCGGTGAACACTGAAGCTTTCTTT. Its protein is CATIGQGAVNTEAFF.